This T cell receptor beta chain was sequenced in a study of human T cells and chemical hapten exposure. Study-wide results and caveats: Controls formed significantly fewer large CDR3 similarity clusters than expanded TCRs did.

This clonotype was seen many times. The antigen remains unidentified. The sample's time point: patch test 2, 6 weeks after DPC sensitization. Indicated treatment: therapeutic diphenylcyclopropenone sensitization with weekly scalp DPC. A single record per CDR3 protein comes from TCRdb applying MiXCR to the RACE reads. Among some 44,000 distinct CDR3 sequences, approximately 9% were seen once, and the ten largest hold 15%. Trimming cost V 0 bases and J 0 bases, with 14 bases left between them. The CDR3 contains 16 residues. CDR1 and CDR2 from the germline V gene are SQVTM and ANQGSEA. Material: whole blood, obtained in connection with sensitization to the hapten diphenylcyclopropenone (DPC). V is TRBV29-1 and J is TRBJ2-5, with D hard to call. The receptor was isolated from a middle-aged woman with alopecia areata. Some clones in this sample may be carry-over from other donors' samples. This CDR3 reads CSVEEDKYTYQETQYF. CDR3 DNA: TGCAGCGTTGAAGAAGATAAGTATACGTACCAAGAGACCCAGTACTTC.